Here is one T cell receptor (beta chain) with its context. The antigen remains unidentified. Losses at the gene ends were 1 base for V and 7 bases for J; bases not matched to a gene: 1. Germline CDR1 reads LNHNV; CDR2 reads YYDKDF (reference sequence). There are 14 residues in the CDR3. This sample is drawn from a study of OX40 agonist ivuxolimab in advanced cancers. Broader study findings: In general, CD8+ T cells held more expanded clones than CD4+ did, on average.

Profiled with immunoSEQ multiplex PCR; TCRdb holds only in-frame clones, not every one. The sample lists over 40,000 clones; around 88% were seen once. This chain joins TRBV15 and TRBJ1-5, with 10 bases aligning to TRBD1. This sequence was found in an adult with an advanced solid tumor such as melanoma, head and neck, liver or kidney cancer. The input for sequencing was CD4+ or CD8+ T cells sorted from blood, taken in a trial of the OX40 agonist ivuxolimab. CDR3 DNA: TGTGCCACCAGCAGAGGGGACAGGGGCCAGCCCCAGCATTTT. It translates to CATSRGDRGQPQHF.